This TCR beta chain originates from a study of T cells in Graves' hyperthyroidism and ophthalmopathy. Template material for amplifying TCR beta CDR3 regions consisted of RNA transcripts. HTBI primers were used for first-round RT-PCR of the TCR CDR3. TCRdb reprocessed the multiplex PCR reads via MiXCR and lists one record per CDR3 protein. The repertoire holds 300,000 to 400,000 distinct CDR3 sequences, with more than 11% as singletons. Uncontrolled infection, other autoimmune disease, pregnancy or lactation excluded patients. A remark on this clonotype: Its antigen is undetermined.

Findings and caveats of the study: The authors' 13 V-J model separated ophthalmopathy from stable hyperthyroidism. Blood also carried most thyroid clonotypes expanded above 0.001.

CDR1 is GTSNPN and CDR2 is SVGIG in the germline V gene (reference sequence). CDR3 length: 14 amino acids. Trimming left V 2 bases short and J 7 bases short, with 17 bases between. The specimen sequenced was blood. The sequence was obtained from a woman aged 60-75 years with Graves' hyperthyroidism. The rearrangement joins TRBV30 to TRBJ2-5; a possible D gene is TRBD2 (5 bases). For the CDR3, the DNA is TGTGCCTGGAGTAAAGGGAAGGAGGCGGGGACCCAGTACTTC. This encodes CAWSKGKEAGTQYF.